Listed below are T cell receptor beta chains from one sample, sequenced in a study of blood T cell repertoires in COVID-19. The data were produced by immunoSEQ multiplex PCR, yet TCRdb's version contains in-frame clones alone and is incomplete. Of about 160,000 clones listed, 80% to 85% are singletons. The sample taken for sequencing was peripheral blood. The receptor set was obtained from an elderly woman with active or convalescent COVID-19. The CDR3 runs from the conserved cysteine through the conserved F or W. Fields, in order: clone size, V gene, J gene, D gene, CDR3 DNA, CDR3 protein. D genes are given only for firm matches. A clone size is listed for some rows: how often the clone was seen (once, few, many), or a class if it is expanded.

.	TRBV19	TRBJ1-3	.	TGTGCCAGTAGCCCCCGACAGAGCTCTGGAAACACCATATATTTT	CASSPRQSSGNTIYF
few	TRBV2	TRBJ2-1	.	TGTGCCAGCAGTGGTGAGTCACAGCAGTTCTTC	CASSGESQQFF
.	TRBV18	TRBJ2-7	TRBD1	TGTGCCAGCTCACCGACAGGGAAACGTCACGAGCAGTACTTC	CASSPTGKRHEQYF
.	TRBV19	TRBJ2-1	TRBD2	TGTGCCAGTAGTAATAGCGGGGGCGGTTACAATGAGCAGTTCTTC	CASSNSGGGYNEQFF
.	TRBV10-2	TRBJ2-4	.	TGCGCCAGCAGTGAACAGCAGAAAAACATTCAGTACTTC	CASSEQQKNIQYF
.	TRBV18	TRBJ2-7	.	TGTGCCAGCTCACCAGCGGCGACCTACGAGCAGTACTTC	CASSPAATYEQYF
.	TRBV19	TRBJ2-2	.	TGTGCCAGTAGTATAGCCTTGACCGGGGAGCTGTTTTTT	CASSIALTGELFF
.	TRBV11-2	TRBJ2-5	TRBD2	TGTGCCAGCAGCTCCGGGCGGACTAGCGGGGGGGCCTCAGAGACCCAGTACTTC	CASSSGRTSGGASETQYF
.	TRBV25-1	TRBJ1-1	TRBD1	TGTGCCAGCACGGGACAGATGAACACTGAAGCTTTCTTT	CASTGQMNTEAFF
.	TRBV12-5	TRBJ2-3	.	TGTGCTAGTGGTCCCAGGGTTGCAGATACGCAGTATTTT	CASGPRVADTQYF
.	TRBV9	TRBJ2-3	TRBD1	TGTGCCAGCAGTTTAGGGACAGAGACGAGCACAGATACGCAGTATTTT	CASSLGTETSTDTQYF
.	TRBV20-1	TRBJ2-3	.	TGCAGTGCTAGAGCTCCAGATACGCAGTATTTT	CSARAPDTQYF
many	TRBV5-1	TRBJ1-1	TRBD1	TGCGCCAGCAGCCATGGACAGGGAGCAGCTTTCTTT	CASSHGQGAAFF
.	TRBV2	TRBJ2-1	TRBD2	TGTGCCAGCAGTGAGACTAGCGGCGAGTACAATGAGCAGTTCTTC	CASSETSGEYNEQFF
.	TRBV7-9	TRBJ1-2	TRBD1	TGTGCCAGCAGCCAAATCGGGACAGGGGTCTTTGGCTACACCTTC	CASSQIGTGVFGYTF
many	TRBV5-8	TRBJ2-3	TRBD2	TGTGCCAGCAGCTTAGGCGGGGGGACAACCCTTAGCACAGATACGCAGTATTTT	CASSLGGGTTLSTDTQYF
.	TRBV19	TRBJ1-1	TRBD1	TGTGCCAGTACCCGGGGACAGGGGATCTTAATGAACACTGAAGCTTTCTTT	CASTRGQGILMNTEAFF
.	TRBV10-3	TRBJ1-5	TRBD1	TGTGCCATCGGGACAGGGGGCGGCAATCAGCCCCAGCATTTT	CAIGTGGGNQPQHF
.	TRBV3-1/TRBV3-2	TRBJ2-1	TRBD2	TGTGCCAGCAGCCAAGGCTGGACTAGCGGGGTCAATGAGCAGTTCTTC	CASSQGWTSGVNEQFF
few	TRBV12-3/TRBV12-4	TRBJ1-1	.	TGTGCCAGCAGGTCACAGGGGAACACTGAAGCTTTCTTT	CASRSQGNTEAFF
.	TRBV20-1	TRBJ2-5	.	TGCAGCGGTCTACGGGAGACCCAGTACTTC	CSGLRETQYF
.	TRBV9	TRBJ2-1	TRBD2	TGTGCCAGCAGCGTAGAGGCTAGCGGGGGGGGCAATGAGCAGTTCTTC	CASSVEASGGGNEQFF
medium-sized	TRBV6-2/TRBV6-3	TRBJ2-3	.	TGTGCCAGCAGTTACACATTCGATACGCAGTATTTT	CASSYTFDTQYF
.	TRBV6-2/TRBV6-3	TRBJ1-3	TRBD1	TGTGCCAGCAGTTACACCGGACAGGGACTTTCTGGAAACACCATATATTTT	CASSYTGQGLSGNTIYF
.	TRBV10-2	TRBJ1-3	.	TGCGCCAGTAGAGATCAGGCCCTAAGCTCTGGAAACACCATATATTTT	CASRDQALSSGNTIYF
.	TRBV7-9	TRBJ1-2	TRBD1	TGTGCCAGCAGCTTAGCGGGACAGGTTAACTATGGCTACACCTTC	CASSLAGQVNYGYTF
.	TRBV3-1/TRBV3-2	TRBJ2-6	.	TGTGCCAGCAGCCCCCGGTCTGGGGCCAACGTCCTGACTTTC	CASSPRSGANVLTF
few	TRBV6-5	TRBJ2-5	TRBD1	TGTGCCAGCAGTTCGCCTTACAGGGGGATGGAGACCCAGTACTTC	CASSSPYRGMETQYF
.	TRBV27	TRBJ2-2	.	TGTGCCAGCAGTTTCTTCGGGGTTGATGGCACCGGGGAGCTGTTTTTT	CASSFFGVDGTGELFF
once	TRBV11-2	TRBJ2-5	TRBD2	TGTGCCAGCAGCTCGGGACTAGCGGGGGGTTCAGGGACCCAGTACTTC	CASSSGLAGGSGTQYF
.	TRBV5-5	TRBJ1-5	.	TGTGCCAGCAGCCTGTCCCTCGGGCAGCCCCAGCATTTT	CASSLSLGQPQHF
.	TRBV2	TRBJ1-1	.	TGTGCCAGCAGTGAGGCGGAGATCATGAACACTGAAGCTTTCTTT	CASSEAEIMNTEAFF
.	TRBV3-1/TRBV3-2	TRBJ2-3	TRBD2	TGTGCCAGCAGCCCGGCAGCGGGGATCACAGATACGCAGTATTTT	CASSPAAGITDTQYF
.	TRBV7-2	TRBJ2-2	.	TGTGCCAGCAGATTTACCCAGGGGACCGGGGAGCTGTTTTTT	CASRFTQGTGELFF
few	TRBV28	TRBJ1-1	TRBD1	TGTGCCAGCAAGGCGCCAGGGGGTATGAACACTGAAGCTTTCTTT	CASKAPGGMNTEAFF